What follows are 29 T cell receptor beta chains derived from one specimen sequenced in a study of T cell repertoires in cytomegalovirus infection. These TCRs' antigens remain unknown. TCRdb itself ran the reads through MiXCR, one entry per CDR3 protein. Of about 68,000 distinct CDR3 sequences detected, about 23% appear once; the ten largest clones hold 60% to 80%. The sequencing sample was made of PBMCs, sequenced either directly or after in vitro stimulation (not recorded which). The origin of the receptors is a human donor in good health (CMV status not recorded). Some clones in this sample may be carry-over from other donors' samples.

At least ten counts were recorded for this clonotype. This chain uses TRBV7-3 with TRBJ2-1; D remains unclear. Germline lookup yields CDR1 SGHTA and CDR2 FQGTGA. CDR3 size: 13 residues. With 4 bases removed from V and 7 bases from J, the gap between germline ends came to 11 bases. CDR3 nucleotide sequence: TGTGCCAGCAGCTCCCCCTCTGGGAATGAGCAGTTCTTC. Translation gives CASSSPSGNEQFF.

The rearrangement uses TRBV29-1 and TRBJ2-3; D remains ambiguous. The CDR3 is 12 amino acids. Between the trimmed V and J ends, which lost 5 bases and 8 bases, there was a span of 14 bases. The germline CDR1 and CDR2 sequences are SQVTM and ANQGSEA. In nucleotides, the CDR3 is TGCAGCGTTACCCCCCTTCCTCGTACGCAGTATTTT. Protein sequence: CSVTPLPRTQYF.

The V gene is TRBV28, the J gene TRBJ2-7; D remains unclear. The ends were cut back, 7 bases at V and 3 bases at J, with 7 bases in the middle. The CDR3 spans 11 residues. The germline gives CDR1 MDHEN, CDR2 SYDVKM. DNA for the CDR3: TGTGCCAGCAACGTGAACTACGAGCAGTACTTC. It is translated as CASNVNYEQYF.

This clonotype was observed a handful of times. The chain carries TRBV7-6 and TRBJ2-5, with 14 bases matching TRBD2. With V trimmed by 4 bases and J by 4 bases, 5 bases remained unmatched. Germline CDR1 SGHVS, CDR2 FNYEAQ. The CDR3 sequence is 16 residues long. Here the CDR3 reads CASSSMGTSGRETQYF. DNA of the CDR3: TGTGCCAGCAGCTCGATGGGGACTAGCGGGAGAGAGACCCAGTACTTC.

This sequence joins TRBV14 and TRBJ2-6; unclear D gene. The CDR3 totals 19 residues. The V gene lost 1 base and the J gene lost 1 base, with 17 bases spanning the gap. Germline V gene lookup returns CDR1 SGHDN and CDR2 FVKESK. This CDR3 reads CASSQARPRWGSGANVLTF. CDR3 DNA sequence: TGTGCCAGCAGCCAAGCCAGACCTCGCTGGGGATCTGGGGCCAACGTCCTGACTTTC.

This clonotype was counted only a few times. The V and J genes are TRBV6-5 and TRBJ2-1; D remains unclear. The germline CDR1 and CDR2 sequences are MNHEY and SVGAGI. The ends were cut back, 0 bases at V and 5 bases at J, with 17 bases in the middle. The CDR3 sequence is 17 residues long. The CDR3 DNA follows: TGTGCCAGCAGTTACTCCCCGACCAGTGGCAACCACAATGAGCAGTTCTTC. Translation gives CASSYSPTSGNHNEQFF.

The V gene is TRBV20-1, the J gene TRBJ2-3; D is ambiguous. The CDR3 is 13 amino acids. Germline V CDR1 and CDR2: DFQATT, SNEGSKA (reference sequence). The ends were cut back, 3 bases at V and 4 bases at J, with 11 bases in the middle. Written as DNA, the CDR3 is TGCAGTGCTAGTCAGGTAGTCGCAGATACGCAGTATTTT. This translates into CSASQVVADTQYF.

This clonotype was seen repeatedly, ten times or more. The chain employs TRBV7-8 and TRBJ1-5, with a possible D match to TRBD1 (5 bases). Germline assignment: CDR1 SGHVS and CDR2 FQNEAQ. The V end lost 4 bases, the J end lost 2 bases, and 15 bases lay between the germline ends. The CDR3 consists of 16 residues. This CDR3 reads CASSSGGPLGNQPQHF. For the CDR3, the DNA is TGTGCCAGCAGCTCCGGGGGACCCTTAGGCAATCAGCCCCAGCATTTT. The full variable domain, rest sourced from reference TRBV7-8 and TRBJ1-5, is GAGVSQSPRYKVAKRGQDVALRCDPISGHVSLFWYQQALGQGPEFLTYFQNEAQLDKSGLPSDRFFAERPEGSVSTLKIQRTQQEDSAVYLCASSSGGPLGNQPQHFGDGTRLSIL.

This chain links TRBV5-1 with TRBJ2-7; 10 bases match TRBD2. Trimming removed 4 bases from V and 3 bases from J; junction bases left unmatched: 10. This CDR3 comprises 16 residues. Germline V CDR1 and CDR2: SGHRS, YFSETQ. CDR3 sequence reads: CASSQSGTSVNYEQYV. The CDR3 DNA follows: TGCGCCAGCAGCCAATCCGGGACTAGCGTAAACTACGAGCAGTACGTC.

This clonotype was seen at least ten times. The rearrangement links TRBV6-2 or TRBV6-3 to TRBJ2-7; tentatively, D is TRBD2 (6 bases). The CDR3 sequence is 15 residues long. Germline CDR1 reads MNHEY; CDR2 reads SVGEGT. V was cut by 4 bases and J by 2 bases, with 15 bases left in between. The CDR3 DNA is TGTGCCAGCAGTTGGGACCGGGACTCTCCCTACGAGCAGTACTTC. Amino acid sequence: CASSWDRDSPYEQYF.

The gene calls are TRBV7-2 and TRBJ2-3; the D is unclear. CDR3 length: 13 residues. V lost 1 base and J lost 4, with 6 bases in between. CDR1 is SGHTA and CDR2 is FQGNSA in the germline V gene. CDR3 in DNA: TGTGCCAGCAGCTTAGGGTTGGCAGATACGCAGTATTTT. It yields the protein CASSLGLADTQYF.

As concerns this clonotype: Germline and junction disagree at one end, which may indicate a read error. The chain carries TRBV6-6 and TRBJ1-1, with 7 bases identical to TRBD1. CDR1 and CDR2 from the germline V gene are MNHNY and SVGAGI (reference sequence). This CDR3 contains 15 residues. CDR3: CARSPNRGGHTEAFF. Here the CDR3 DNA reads TGTGCCCGCAGCCCGAACAGGGGTGGGCACACTGAAGCTTTCTTT.

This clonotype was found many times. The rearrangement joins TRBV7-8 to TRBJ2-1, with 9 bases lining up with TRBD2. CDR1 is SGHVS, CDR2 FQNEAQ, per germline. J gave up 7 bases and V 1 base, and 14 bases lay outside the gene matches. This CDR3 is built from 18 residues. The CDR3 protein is CASSLVALFGGRGNEQFF. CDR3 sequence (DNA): TGTGCCAGCAGCTTAGTTGCCCTTTTTGGCGGGAGGGGGAATGAGCAGTTCTTC.

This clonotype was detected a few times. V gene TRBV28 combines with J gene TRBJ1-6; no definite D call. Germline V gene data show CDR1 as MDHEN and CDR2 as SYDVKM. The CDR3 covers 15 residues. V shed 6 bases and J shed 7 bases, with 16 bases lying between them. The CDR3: CASRGFGGMNSPLHF. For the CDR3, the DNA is TGTGCCAGCAGGGGGTTTGGAGGGATGAATTCACCCCTCCACTTT.

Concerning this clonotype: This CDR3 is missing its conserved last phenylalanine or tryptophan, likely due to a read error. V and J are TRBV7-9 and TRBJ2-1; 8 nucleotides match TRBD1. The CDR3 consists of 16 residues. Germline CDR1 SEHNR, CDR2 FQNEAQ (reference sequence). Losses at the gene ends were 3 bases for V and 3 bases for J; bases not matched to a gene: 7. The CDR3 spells CASSFSRGPNYNEQFL. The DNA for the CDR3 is TGTGCCAGCAGCTTCAGCAGGGGGCCTAACTACAATGAGCAGTTCTTA.

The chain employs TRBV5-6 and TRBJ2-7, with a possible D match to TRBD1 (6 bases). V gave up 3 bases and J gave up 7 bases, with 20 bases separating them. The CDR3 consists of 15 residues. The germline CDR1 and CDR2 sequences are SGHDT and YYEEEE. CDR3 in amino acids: CASSSTGKDLREQYV. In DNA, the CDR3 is TGTGCCAGCAGCTCGACAGGAAAGGACCTTCGGGAGCAGTACGTC.

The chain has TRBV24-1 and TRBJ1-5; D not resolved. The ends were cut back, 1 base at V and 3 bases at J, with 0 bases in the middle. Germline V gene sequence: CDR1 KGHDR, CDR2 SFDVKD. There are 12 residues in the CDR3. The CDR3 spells CATSDFNQPQHF. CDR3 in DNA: TGTGCCACCAGTGATTTCAATCAGCCCCAGCATTTT.

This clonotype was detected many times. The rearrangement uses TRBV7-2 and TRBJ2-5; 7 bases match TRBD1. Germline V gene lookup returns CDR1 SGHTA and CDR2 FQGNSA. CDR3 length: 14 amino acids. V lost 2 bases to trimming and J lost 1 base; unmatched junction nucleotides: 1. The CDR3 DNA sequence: TGTGCCAGCAGCTTAAGACAGGGCCAAGAGACCCAGTACTTC. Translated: CASSLRQGQETQYF.

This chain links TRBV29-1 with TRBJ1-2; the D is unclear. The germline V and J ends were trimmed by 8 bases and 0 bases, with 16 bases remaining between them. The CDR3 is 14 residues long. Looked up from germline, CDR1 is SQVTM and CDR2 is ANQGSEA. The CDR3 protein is CSTGSQNTNYGYTF. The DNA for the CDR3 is TGCAGCACGGGATCCCAAAACACTAACTATGGCTACACCTTC.

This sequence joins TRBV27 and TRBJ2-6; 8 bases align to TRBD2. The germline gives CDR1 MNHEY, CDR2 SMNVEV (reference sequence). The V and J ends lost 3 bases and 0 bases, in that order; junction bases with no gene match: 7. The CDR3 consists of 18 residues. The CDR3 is CASSFTGGGGSGANVLTF. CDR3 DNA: TGTGCCAGCAGTTTTACCGGGGGGGGGGGCTCTGGGGCCAACGTCCTGACTTTC. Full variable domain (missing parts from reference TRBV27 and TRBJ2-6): EAQVTQNPRYLITVTGKKLTVTCSQNMNHEYMSWYRQDPGLGLRQIYYSMNVEVTDKGDVPEGYKVSRKEKRNFPLILESPSPNQTSLYFCASSFTGGGGSGANVLTFGAGSRLTVL.

Here the CDR3 DNA reads TGCAGCGTTACTAGCGGGAGAAGTGGGGGCACCGGGGAGCTGTTTTTT. It encodes CSVTSGRSGGTGELFF. The V gene is TRBV29-1, the J gene TRBJ2-2; 11 bases match TRBD2. The CDR3 is 16 residues long. Per germline, CDR1 SQVTM and CDR2 ANQGSEA. V lost 5 bases, J lost 4 bases, and 9 bases stayed unmatched.

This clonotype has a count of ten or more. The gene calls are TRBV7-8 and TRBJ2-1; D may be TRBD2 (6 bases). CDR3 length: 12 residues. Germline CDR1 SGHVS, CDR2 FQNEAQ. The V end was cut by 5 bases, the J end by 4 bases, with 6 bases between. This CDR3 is CASSREYNEQFF. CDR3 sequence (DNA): TGTGCCAGCAGCCGGGAGTACAATGAGCAGTTCTTC.

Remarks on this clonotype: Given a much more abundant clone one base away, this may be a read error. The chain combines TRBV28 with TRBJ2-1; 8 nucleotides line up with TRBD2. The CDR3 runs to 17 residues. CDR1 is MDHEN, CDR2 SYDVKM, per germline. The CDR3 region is CTSSPSGVLAVYNEQFF. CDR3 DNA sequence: TGTACCAGCAGTCCCTCCGGGGTACTAGCGGTGTACAATGAGCAGTTCTTC.

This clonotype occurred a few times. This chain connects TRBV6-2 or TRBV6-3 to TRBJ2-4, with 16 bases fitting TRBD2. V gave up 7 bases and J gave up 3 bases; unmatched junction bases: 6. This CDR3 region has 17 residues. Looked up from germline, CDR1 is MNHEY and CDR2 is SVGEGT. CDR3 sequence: CASTTGTSGRVKNIQYF. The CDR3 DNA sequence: TGTGCCAGCACCACCGGGACTAGCGGGAGGGTCAAAAACATTCAGTACTTC.

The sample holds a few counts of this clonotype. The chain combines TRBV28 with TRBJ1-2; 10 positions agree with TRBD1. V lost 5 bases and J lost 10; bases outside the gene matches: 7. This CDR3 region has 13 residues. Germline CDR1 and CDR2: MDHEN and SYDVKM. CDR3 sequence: CASSQGQGSLYTF. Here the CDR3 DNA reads TGTGCCAGCAGTCAGGGACAGGGGTCTCTCTACACCTTC.

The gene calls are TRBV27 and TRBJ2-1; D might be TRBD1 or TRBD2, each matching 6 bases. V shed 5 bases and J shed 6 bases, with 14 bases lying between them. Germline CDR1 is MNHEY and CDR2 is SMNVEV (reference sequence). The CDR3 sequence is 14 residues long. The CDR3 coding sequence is TGTGCCAGCAGTGCAGGGGTGGAGGGCAATGAGCAGTTCTTC. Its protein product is CASSAGVEGNEQFF.

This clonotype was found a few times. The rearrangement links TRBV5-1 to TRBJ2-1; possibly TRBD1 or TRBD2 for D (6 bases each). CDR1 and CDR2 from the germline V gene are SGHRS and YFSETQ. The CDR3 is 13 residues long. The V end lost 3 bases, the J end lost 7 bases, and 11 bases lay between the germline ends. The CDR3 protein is CASSSLGGNEQFF. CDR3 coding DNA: TGCGCCAGCAGCTCGTTAGGGGGGAATGAGCAGTTCTTC.

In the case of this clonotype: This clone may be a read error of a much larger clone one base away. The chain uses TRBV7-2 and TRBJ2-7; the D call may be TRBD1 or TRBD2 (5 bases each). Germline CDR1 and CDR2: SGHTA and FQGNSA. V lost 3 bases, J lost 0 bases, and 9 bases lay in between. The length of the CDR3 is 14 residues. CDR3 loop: CASSFGASSYEQYV. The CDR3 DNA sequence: TGTGCCAGCAGCTTCGGGGCTAGCTCCTACGAGCAGTACGTC.

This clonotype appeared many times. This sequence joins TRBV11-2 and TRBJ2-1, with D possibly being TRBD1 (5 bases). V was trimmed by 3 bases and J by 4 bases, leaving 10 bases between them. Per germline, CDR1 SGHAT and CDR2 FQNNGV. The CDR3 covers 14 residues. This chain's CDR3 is CASSLATEYNEQFF. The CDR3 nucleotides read TGTGCCAGCAGCTTGGCGACAGAATACAATGAGCAGTTCTTC.